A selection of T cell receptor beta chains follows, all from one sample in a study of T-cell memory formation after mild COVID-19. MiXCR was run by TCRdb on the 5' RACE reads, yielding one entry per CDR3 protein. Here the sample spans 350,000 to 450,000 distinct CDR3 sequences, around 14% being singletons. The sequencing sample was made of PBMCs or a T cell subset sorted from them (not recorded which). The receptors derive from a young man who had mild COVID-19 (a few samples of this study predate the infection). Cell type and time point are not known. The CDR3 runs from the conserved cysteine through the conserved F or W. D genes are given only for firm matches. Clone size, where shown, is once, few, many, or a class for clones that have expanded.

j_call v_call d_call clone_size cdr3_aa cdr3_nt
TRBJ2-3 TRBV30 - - CAWITRDRASTDTQYF TGTGCCTGGATCACCCGGGACCGGGCGAGCACAGATACGCAGTATTTT
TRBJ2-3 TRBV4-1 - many CASSQETAPNTDTQYF TGCGCCAGCAGCCAAGAGACGGCCCCTAACACAGATACGCAGTATTTT
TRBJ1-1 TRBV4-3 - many CASSLGVGAEAFF TGCGCCAGCTCGTTGGGTGTCGGCGCTGAAGCTTTCTTT
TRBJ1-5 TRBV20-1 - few CSARVFRGSNQPQHF TGCAGTGCTAGAGTTTTCAGGGGTAGCAATCAGCCCCAGCATTTT
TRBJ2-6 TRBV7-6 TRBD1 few CASSQPPGQGLFSGANVLTF TGTGCCAGCAGCCAACCCCCGGGACAGGGCCTATTCTCTGGGGCCAACGTCCTGACTTTC
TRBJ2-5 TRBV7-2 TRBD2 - CASSPAASGGAVQETQYF TGTGCCAGCAGCCCGGCGGCTAGCGGGGGGGCCGTACAAGAGACCCAGTACTTC
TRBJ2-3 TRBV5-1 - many CASSYSGQTDTQYF TGCGCCAGCAGCTATTCCGGGCAAACAGATACGCAGTATTTT
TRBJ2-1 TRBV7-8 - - CASSLGTARSNEQFF TGTGCCAGCAGCTTAGGGACCGCCAGGAGCAATGAGCAGTTCTTC
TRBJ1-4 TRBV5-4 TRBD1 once CASSSTGVDEKLFF TGTGCCAGCAGCTCGACAGGGGTGGATGAAAAACTGTTTTTT
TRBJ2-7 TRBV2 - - CASSAGHTEQYF TGTGCCAGCAGTGCCGGACACACCGAGCAGTACTTC
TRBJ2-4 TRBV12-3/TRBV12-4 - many CASSLGSVKNIQYF TGTGCCAGCAGTTTGGGTTCGGTCAAAAACATTCAGTACTTC